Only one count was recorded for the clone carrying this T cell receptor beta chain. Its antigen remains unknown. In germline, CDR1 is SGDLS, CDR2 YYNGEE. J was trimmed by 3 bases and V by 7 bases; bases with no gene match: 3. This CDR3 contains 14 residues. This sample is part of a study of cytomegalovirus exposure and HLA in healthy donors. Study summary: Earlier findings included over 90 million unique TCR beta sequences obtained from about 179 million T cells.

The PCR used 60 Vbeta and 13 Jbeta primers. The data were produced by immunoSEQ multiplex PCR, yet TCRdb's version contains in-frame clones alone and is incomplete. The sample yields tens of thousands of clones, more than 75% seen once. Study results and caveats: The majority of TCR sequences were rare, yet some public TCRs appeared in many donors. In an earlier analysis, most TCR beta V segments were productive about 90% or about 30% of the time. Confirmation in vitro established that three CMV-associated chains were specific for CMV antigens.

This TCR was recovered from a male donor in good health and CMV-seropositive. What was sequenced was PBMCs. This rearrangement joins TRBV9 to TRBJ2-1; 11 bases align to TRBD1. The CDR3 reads CASGQGAFYNEQFF. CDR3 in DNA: TGTGCCAGCGGACAGGGGGCTTTCTACAATGAGCAGTTCTTC.